These T cell receptor beta chains were read from a single sample in a study of cytomegalovirus exposure and HLA in healthy donors. Data came from immunoSEQ multiplex PCR; TCRdb stores just in-frame clones and leaves some out. In the table there are 150,000 to 200,000 clones, 65% to 75% of which are singletons. The sample taken for sequencing was PBMCs. The source of these receptors is a human donor in good health. CDR3s include the opening cysteine and the closing phenylalanine or tryptophan. Each record gives: clone size, V gene, D gene, J gene, CDR3 protein, CDR3 DNA. A D gene is named only where the DNA matches it firmly. The size field is filled for only some rows; it gives once, few, many or a size class.

abundance: once; v_gene: TRBV15; d_gene: TRBD2; j_gene: TRBJ2-1; CDR3aa: CATSRKTSGAYNEQFF; CDR3nt: TGTGCCACCAGCAGAAAGACTAGCGGGGCCTACAATGAGCAGTTCTTC
abundance: once; v_gene: TRBV20-1; d_gene: .; j_gene: TRBJ2-7; CDR3aa: CSASYNYEQYF; CDR3nt: TGCAGTGCTAGTTACAACTACGAGCAGTACTTC
abundance: .; v_gene: TRBV7-2; d_gene: TRBD2; j_gene: TRBJ2-1; CDR3aa: CASTLGLAGGLNEQFF; CDR3nt: TGTGCCAGCACCCTTGGACTAGCGGGGGGGCTCAATGAGCAGTTCTTC
abundance: .; v_gene: TRBV9; d_gene: TRBD2; j_gene: TRBJ2-7; CDR3aa: CASSGGGGGYEQYF; CDR3nt: TGTGCCAGCAGCGGGGGTGGGGGGGGCTACGAGCAGTACTTC
abundance: few; v_gene: TRBV7-3; d_gene: .; j_gene: TRBJ1-3; CDR3aa: CASSPSGGSSGNTIYF; CDR3nt: TGTGCCAGCAGTCCTTCGGGGGGGAGCTCTGGAAACACCATATATTTT
abundance: few; v_gene: TRBV7-3; d_gene: .; j_gene: TRBJ1-1; CDR3aa: CASSLWQNTEAFF; CDR3nt: TGTGCCAGCAGCTTATGGCAGAACACTGAAGCTTTCTTT
abundance: .; v_gene: TRBV7-9; d_gene: TRBD1; j_gene: TRBJ1-1; CDR3aa: CASSLGRDRGVNTEAFF; CDR3nt: TGTGCCAGCAGCTTAGGGAGGGACAGGGGGGTGAACACTGAAGCTTTCTTT
abundance: .; v_gene: TRBV11-3; d_gene: .; j_gene: TRBJ2-2; CDR3aa: CASSFKGDTGELFF; CDR3nt: TGTGCCAGCAGCTTTAAGGGGGATACCGGGGAGCTGTTTTTT
abundance: .; v_gene: TRBV9; d_gene: TRBD1; j_gene: TRBJ2-5; CDR3aa: CASSAGQGGPQYF; CDR3nt: TGTGCCAGCAGTGCCGGACAGGGGGGGCCCCAGTACTTC
abundance: once; v_gene: TRBV19; d_gene: TRBD1; j_gene: TRBJ2-7; CDR3aa: CASSGRGQGRSYEQYF; CDR3nt: TGTGCCAGTAGTGGACGGGGACAGGGGAGGTCCTACGAGCAGTACTTC
abundance: .; v_gene: TRBV5-4; d_gene: .; j_gene: TRBJ1-5; CDR3aa: CASSLGGDQPQHF; CDR3nt: TGTGCCAGCAGCTTGGGGGGGGATCAGCCCCAGCATTTT
abundance: .; v_gene: TRBV7-7; d_gene: .; j_gene: TRBJ2-7; CDR3aa: CASSLGKGTFYEQYF; CDR3nt: TGTGCTAGCAGCTTAGGGAAAGGGACTTTCTACGAGCAGTACTTC
abundance: .; v_gene: TRBV4-3; d_gene: .; j_gene: TRBJ2-7; CDR3aa: CASSQDRLVPSYEQYF; CDR3nt: TGCGCCAGCAGCCAAGATCGACTAGTCCCATCCTACGAGCAGTACTTC
abundance: .; v_gene: TRBV28; d_gene: .; j_gene: TRBJ2-5; CDR3aa: CASSLYDAGQSETQYF; CDR3nt: TGTGCCAGCAGTTTATACGACGCAGGGCAATCGGAGACCCAGTACTTC
abundance: .; v_gene: TRBV27; d_gene: .; j_gene: TRBJ2-7; CDR3aa: CASSRTDKYEQYF; CDR3nt: TGTGCCAGCAGTCGGACAGACAAATACGAGCAGTACTTC
abundance: few; v_gene: TRBV2; d_gene: TRBD1; j_gene: TRBJ1-1; CDR3aa: CATREGQPNTEAFF; CDR3nt: TGTGCCACCCGAGAGGGACAGCCGAACACTGAAGCTTTCTTT
abundance: .; v_gene: TRBV5-1; d_gene: TRBD2; j_gene: TRBJ2-7; CDR3aa: CASSFLPGLGGEQYF; CDR3nt: TGCGCCAGCAGCTTCTTACCGGGACTAGGAGGCGAGCAGTACTTC
abundance: once; v_gene: TRBV10-3; d_gene: TRBD2; j_gene: TRBJ2-5; CDR3aa: CAISPSSGQETQYF; CDR3nt: TGTGCCATCAGCCCTAGTAGCGGGCAAGAGACCCAGTACTTC
abundance: .; v_gene: TRBV6-6; d_gene: .; j_gene: TRBJ1-6; CDR3aa: CASTPAGAYSPLHF; CDR3nt: TGTGCCAGCACCCCAGCAGGGGCATATTCACCCCTCCACTTT
abundance: .; v_gene: TRBV4-3; d_gene: .; j_gene: TRBJ1-1; CDR3aa: CASSQGRLPNTEAFF; CDR3nt: TGCGCCAGCAGCCAAGGCCGACTCCCGAACACTGAAGCTTTCTTT
abundance: .; v_gene: TRBV6-6; d_gene: TRBD1; j_gene: TRBJ1-4; CDR3aa: CASSDRGPGTNEKLFF; CDR3nt: TGTGCCAGCAGCGACAGGGGACCAGGGACGAATGAAAAACTGTTTTTT
abundance: .; v_gene: TRBV7-2; d_gene: TRBD2; j_gene: TRBJ2-1; CDR3aa: CASSLVAGGYNEQFF; CDR3nt: TGTGCCAGCAGCTTAGTAGCGGGGGGTTACAATGAGCAGTTCTTC